This T cell receptor (beta chain) emerged from a study of blood T cells in healthy people across ages. This clonotype turned up a few times. Germline CDR1 reads SGHTA; CDR2 reads FQGTGA. The V segment lost 1 base and the J segment 6 bases; nucleotides outside the gene matches: 0. CDR3 length equals 14 residues. PCR was performed a second time for roughly 7 to 11 cycles using a sample-barcoded 5' primer and a J-beta primer mix. Every cDNA was tagged by a template-switch adaptor with 12 random nucleotides. TCRdb passed the 5' RACE reads through MiXCR, listing each CDR3 protein once. The data hold approximately 2,000,000 distinct CDR3 sequences, with roughly 43% observed a single time.

The receptor's source is a human donor in good health. The sequenced sample consisted of blood. The chain links TRBV7-3 to TRBJ2-3, with TRBD2 identical over 11 bases. CDR3 sequence: CASSLRLAGDTQYF. The CDR3 nucleotides read TGTGCCAGCAGCTTAAGACTAGCGGGGGATACGCAGTATTTT.